This T cell receptor (beta chain) was found in a study of CD8+CD57+ T cells in acquired aplastic anemia. This clonotype was detected only a few times. The patients chosen for sequencing had shown expansion of CD8+CD57+ cells (detected by flow cytometry). It was genomic DNA that served as the template for profiling TCR beta VDJ and CDR3. TCRdb reanalysed the reads using MiXCR and keeps one entry per CDR3 protein. Of about 260,000 distinct CDR3 sequences in the sample, roughly 82% are singletons; the top ten hold about two fifths. Sequenced material: sorted CD4+, CD8+, or CD8+CD57+ T cells (not recorded which) from PBMCs. The TCR comes from a human donor with aplastic anemia.

The CDR3 nucleotides read TGTGCCAGTAGTACAGGGGATCAGCCCCAGCATTTT. Its protein is CASSTGDQPQHF. The chain recombines TRBV19 with TRBJ1-5; maybe TRBD1 (6 bases). The CDR3 spans 12 residues. V lost 4 bases and J lost 5, with 6 bases in between. Germline CDR1 LNHDA, CDR2 SQIVND (reference sequence). The whole variable domain, remainder taken from reference TRBV19 and TRBJ1-5, is DGGITQSPKYLFRKEGQNVTLSCEQNLNHDAMYWYRQDPGQGLRLIYYSQIVNDFQKGDIAEGYSVSREKKESFPLTVTSAQKNPTAFYLCASSTGDQPQHFGDGTRLSIL.